What follows are 7 T cell receptor beta chains derived from one specimen sequenced in a study of beta chain features in type 1 diabetes. Expressed TCRB transcripts were sequenced, since all the RNA that had been isolated was reverse transcribed. Generated by immunoSEQ multiplex PCR, the TCRdb table keeps only in-frame clones and is missing some. The table includes 350,000 to 450,000 clones, about 15% detected once. Sequenced material: naive CD4+ T cells from blood. All receptors derive from a woman aged 18-29 years in good health.

The chain employs TRBV7-9 and TRBJ1-2, with D uncertain. With 4 bases removed from V and 6 bases from J, the gap between germline ends came to 9 bases. This CDR3 has 12 amino acids. Germline CDR1 SEHNR, CDR2 FQNEAQ (reference sequence). CDR3 sequence reads: CASSSTENGYTF. The DNA for the CDR3 is TGTGCCAGCAGCTCAACGGAGAATGGCTACACCTTC.

The chain joins TRBV15 to TRBJ1-1, with D unclear. The germline V and J ends were trimmed by 0 bases and 0 bases, with 11 bases remaining between them. Germline V lookup: CDR1 LNHNV, CDR2 YYDKDF (reference sequence). This CDR3 has 16 amino acids. This CDR3 is CATSRDGLRMNTEAFF. CDR3 coding DNA: TGTGCCACCAGCAGAGACGGGTTGAGGATGAACACTGAAGCTTTCTTT.

The sample holds a few counts of this clone. This chain connects TRBV29-1 to TRBJ1-2; no clear D gene. V was shortened by 0 bases and J by 0 bases, with 8 bases between the two germline ends. Germline loops: CDR1 SQVTM, CDR2 ANQGSEA. The CDR3 consists of 14 residues. CDR3 nucleotides: TGCAGCGTTGAAGATCAAGACACTAACTATGGCTACACCTTC. This translates into CSVEDQDTNYGYTF.

The table lists this clone with a few counts. The chain joins TRBV9 to TRBJ2-3; TRBD1 matches at 7 bases. The trim removed 4 bases at V and 2 bases at J, leaving 7 bases unmatched. In germline, CDR1 is SGDLS, CDR2 YYNGEE. CDR3 length: 15 residues. The CDR3 spells CASSTRQGSTDTQYF. The CDR3 DNA reads as TGTGCCAGCAGCACTCGACAGGGTTCCACAGATACGCAGTATTTT.

This clone has more than one count but fewer than ten. The chain recombines TRBV9 with TRBJ2-5, with TRBD2 identical over 13 bases. The CDR3 is made up of 16 amino acids. Germline values: CDR1 SGDLS, CDR2 YYNGEE. V gave up 4 bases and J gave up 5 bases; unmatched junction bases: 8. The CDR3 is CASSPGLAGLGETQYF. The CDR3 DNA reads as TGTGCCAGCAGCCCGGGACTAGCGGGATTGGGGGAGACCCAGTACTTC.

This clone has just a few counts. V and J are TRBV7-9 and TRBJ1-5; possibly TRBD1 for D (6 bases). In germline, CDR1 is SEHNR, CDR2 FQNEAQ (reference sequence). Deletions cut 4 bases from V and 4 bases from J, with 14 bases between. CDR3 length equals 15 residues. The CDR3: CASSSRDNSNQPQHF. The CDR3 bases are TGTGCCAGCAGCTCCCGGGACAATTCTAATCAGCCCCAGCATTTT.

The table lists this clone with a few counts. The chain couples TRBV6-6 to TRBJ1-2, with TRBD1 matching 9 bases. V lost 8 bases to trimming and J lost 5 bases; unmatched junction nucleotides: 6. This CDR3 is 13 amino acids long. Germline CDR1 MNHNY, CDR2 SVGAGI (reference sequence). For the CDR3, the DNA is TGTGCCAGCGGCCGGGACAGGGCTTATGGCTACACCTTC. It yields the protein CASGRDRAYGYTF.